This is a list of T cell receptor beta chains from one sample in a study of T cell responses to AZD1222 COVID-19 vaccine. Using immunoSEQ multiplex PCR, the repertoire was profiled, and TCRdb retains in-frame clones only, with some absent. The data contain tens of thousands of clones, 85% to 95% of them singletons. Sequenced here: peripheral blood, sampled on day 0 of MenACWY control vaccination. The receptors here all came from an adult in good health. The CDR3 runs from the conserved cysteine through the conserved F or W. The order of the fields is V gene, J gene, CDR3 protein.

V: TRBV2; J: TRBJ1-5; CDR3: CASSPGQGANQPQHF
V: TRBV5-6; J: TRBJ2-7; CDR3: CASSLKGFYEQYF
V: TRBV28; J: TRBJ1-1; CDR3: CASSQGRAEAFF
V: TRBV7-9; J: TRBJ2-5; CDR3: CASSPSWGQETQYF
V: TRBV27; J: TRBJ1-1; CDR3: CASSLQANTEAFF
V: TRBV11-1; J: TRBJ1-1; CDR3: CASSGPGGAQAFF
V: TRBV6-4; J: TRBJ2-5; CDR3: CASSGRMGETQYF
V: TRBV6-5; J: TRBJ1-2; CDR3: CASSRRDSYYGYTF
V: TRBV28; J: TRBJ2-7; CDR3: CASSSPHRYEQYF
V: TRBV10-2; J: TRBJ1-5; CDR3: CASKEDRAGSNQPQHF
V: TRBV10-3; J: TRBJ2-7; CDR3: CAITGTSNGGEQYF
V: TRBV18; J: TRBJ2-6; CDR3: CASSPLRRAPGANVLTF
V: TRBV5-5; J: TRBJ1-1; CDR3: CASSLDLRGTEAFF
V: TRBV12-3/TRBV12-4; J: TRBJ1-1; CDR3: CASSLPQTEAFF
V: TRBV18; J: TRBJ2-2; CDR3: CASRQTSGGTGELFF
V: TRBV5-1; J: TRBJ1-3; CDR3: CASSLIGQSNGNTIYF
V: TRBV27; J: TRBJ2-1; CDR3: CASSTFLAGNEQFF
V: TRBV27; J: TRBJ1-2; CDR3: CASTSAGAIHGYTF
V: TRBV2; J: TRBJ1-4; CDR3: CASSPGAVEKLFF
V: TRBV7-9; J: TRBJ2-3; CDR3: CASSFFAGRDTQYF
V: TRBV6-5; J: TRBJ2-7; CDR3: CASSSSQGQRQYF
V: TRBV5-4; J: TRBJ2-7; CDR3: CASSLAALAGPYEQYF
V: TRBV7-3; J: TRBJ2-3; CDR3: CASSRGRDTQYF
V: TRBV6-6; J: TRBJ2-7; CDR3: CASSPAARNEQYF
V: TRBV9; J: TRBJ2-3; CDR3: CASSVAAPDTQYF
V: TRBV28; J: TRBJ1-2; CDR3: CASRDPQSYGYTF
V: TRBV5-4; J: TRBJ2-3; CDR3: CASSAAGAGREDTQYF
V: TRBV4-1; J: TRBJ2-5; CDR3: CASSRGQTQYF
V: TRBV6-5; J: TRBJ1-4; CDR3: CASRDSATNEKLFF
V: TRBV3-1/TRBV3-2; J: TRBJ1-3; CDR3: CASSQGGQFDSGNTIYF
V: TRBV6-6; J: TRBJ1-1; CDR3: CASSSDRRVNTEAFF
V: TRBV12-3/TRBV12-4; J: TRBJ1-5; CDR3: CASSSAGSGPQHF
V: TRBV5-1; J: TRBJ2-3; CDR3: CASKAGGGTDTQYF
V: TRBV7-3; J: TRBJ2-5; CDR3: CASSQGLAKTQYF
V: TRBV7-9; J: TRBJ1-2; CDR3: CASSPGGATYGYTF
V: TRBV27; J: TRBJ1-5; CDR3: CASSFQGTDQPQHF
V: TRBV6-1; J: TRBJ2-6; CDR3: CASSERDRGSGANVLTF
V: TRBV18; J: TRBJ1-2; CDR3: CASSPTGKSDYGYTF
V: TRBV5-1; J: TRBJ2-3; CDR3: CASYLRPDTQYF
V: TRBV29-1; J: TRBJ1-1; CDR3: CSARQGNTEAFF
V: TRBV19; J: TRBJ1-1; CDR3: CASHRPPGTAEAFF
V: TRBV21-1; J: TRBJ2-7; CDR3: CASSKQSGTTPREQYF
V: TRBV18; J: TRBJ2-5; CDR3: CASSPTSWTGQETQYF
V: TRBV11-2; J: TRBJ2-3; CDR3: CASSLGSGGDTQYF
V: TRBV18; J: TRBJ1-5; CDR3: CASSPWPVGNQPQHF
V: TRBV7-2; J: TRBJ1-2; CDR3: CASSLVSLTANYGYTF
V: TRBV27; J: TRBJ2-2; CDR3: CARGEENTGELFF
V: TRBV7-2; J: TRBJ2-2; CDR3: CASRRAPRTTQNTGELFF
V: TRBV24-1; J: TRBJ2-3; CDR3: CATSDSTDTQYF
V: TRBV30; J: TRBJ2-1; CDR3: CAWSVMAEYNEQFF
V: TRBV10-2; J: TRBJ2-7; CDR3: CASSDGASYEQYF
V: TRBV14; J: TRBJ2-6; CDR3: CASSSEGNRATGANVLTF
V: TRBV19; J: TRBJ2-1; CDR3: CATTTGDTTYNEQFF
V: TRBV6-2/TRBV6-3; J: TRBJ1-5; CDR3: CASSYGGGNQPQHF
V: TRBV30; J: TRBJ1-3; CDR3: CARSSRAGNTIYF
V: TRBV28; J: TRBJ1-3; CDR3: CASSTRTAGWGNTIYF
V: TRBV30; J: TRBJ2-7; CDR3: CAWTSTGFEQYF
V: TRBV2; J: TRBJ2-1; CDR3: CASSDRSGSYEQFF
V: TRBV21-1; J: TRBJ2-3; CDR3: CASMQQVRGTGNTDTQYF